This entry lists 28 T cell receptor beta chains sequenced from one sample in a study of shared clonotypes between healthy human individuals. Profiled with immunoSEQ multiplex PCR; TCRdb holds only in-frame clones, not every one. The repertoire has 2 million to 3 million clones, around 94% of them found once; the top ten carry more than 0.12%. Material: naive CD4+ T cells sorted from blood. Subset: CD45RA+ positively selected. These receptor sequences come from a man between 18 and 29 years old in good health.

The chain joins TRBV7-6 to TRBJ1-1, with TRBD1 as a possible D gene (6 bases). Trimming took off 0 bases at V and 4 bases at J, with 9 bases between the two ends. CDR1 and CDR2 (germline): SGHVS, FNYEAQ. The length of the CDR3 is 14 residues. The CDR3 DNA reads as TGTGCCAGCAGCTTAGCACAGGGAGGCACTGAAGCTTTCTTT. Its protein is CASSLAQGGTEAFF.

This clone was seen only once. The chain has TRBV10-3 and TRBJ1-1, with D unresolved. Per the germline V gene, CDR1 is ENHRY and CDR2 is SYGVKD. The CDR3 runs to 17 residues. The V gene lost 1 base and the J gene lost 0 bases, with 15 bases spanning the gap. The CDR3 DNA is TGTGCCATCAGTGAGTATATAGCGGAAACGCTGAACACTGAAGCTTTCTTT. This translates into CAISEYIAETLNTEAFF.

This chain connects TRBV7-9 to TRBJ1-4; D is possibly TRBD1 (6 bases). From germline, CDR1 is SEHNR and CDR2 FQNEAQ (reference sequence). There are 16 residues in the CDR3. The germline V and J ends were trimmed by 4 bases and 8 bases, with 20 bases remaining between them. The CDR3 region is CASSYTNRVLGEKLFF. CDR3 sequence (DNA): TGTGCCAGCAGCTATACAAACAGGGTCCTGGGGGAAAAACTGTTTTTT.

Of note for this clone: Other DNA sequences in this specimen translate into the identical CDR3. J is TRBJ2-3 and V is TRBV7-2, with unresolved D. V was pared by 4 bases and J by 6 bases, with 5 bases between. Germline CDR1 is SGHTA and CDR2 is FQGNSA. CDR3 length: 11 amino acids. The CDR3 DNA reads as TGTGCCAGCAGCTCCAGGGATACGCAGTATTTT. As protein: CASSSRDTQYF.

The V and J genes are TRBV2 and TRBJ2-5, with 7 bases that match TRBD1. The tail of the sequence fits TRBJ2-7 better, so the J call may be wrong. The germline V gene encodes CDR1 SNHLY and CDR2 FYNNEI. CDR3 length: 14 amino acids. The CDR3 region has the DNA TGTGCCAGCCAGGAGAGGACAGGCTCCTACGAGCAGTACTTC. This sequence encodes CASQERTGSYEQYF.

This chain links TRBV6-1 with TRBJ2-7, with TRBD2 matching over 12 bases. The CDR3 consists of 14 residues. Looked up from germline, CDR1 is MNHNS and CDR2 is SASEGT. V lost 5 bases, J lost 5 bases, and 4 bases stayed unmatched. CDR3 bases: TGTGCCAGCAGTAGACTAGCGGGAGTTCACGAGCAGTACTTC. Encoded protein: CASSRLAGVHEQYF.

This chain links TRBV5-1 with TRBJ2-2, with 11 positions matching TRBD2. V lost 5 bases, J lost 6 bases, and 9 bases stayed unmatched. Germline CDR1 is SGHRS and CDR2 is YFSETQ. The CDR3 runs to 16 residues. The CDR3 DNA is TGCGCCAGCAGTCGTACTAGCGGGAGTGTCTCCGGGGAGCTGTTTTTT. It codes for CASSRTSGSVSGELFF.

Written as DNA, the CDR3 is TGTGCCACCAGCAGAGATTGGGGGCAGCCCCAGCATTTT. Translating gives CATSRDWGQPQHF. The chain recombines TRBV15 with TRBJ1-5; D perhaps matches TRBD1 (5 bases). The CDR3 totals 13 residues. In germline, CDR1 is LNHNV, CDR2 YYDKDF (reference sequence). Trimming took off 0 bases at V and 7 bases at J, with 7 bases between the two ends.

J is TRBJ2-3 and V is TRBV7-9; D might be TRBD1 or TRBD2, each matching 5 bases. Trimming pared 4 bases from V and 7 bases from J, leaving 15 bases between. This CDR3 has 14 amino acids. Germline V gene sequence: CDR1 SEHNR, CDR2 FQNEAQ (reference sequence). The CDR3: CASSSPGTGNTQYF. The DNA of the CDR3 is TGTGCCAGCAGCTCCCCCGGGACGGGGAATACGCAGTATTTT. Using reference TRBV7-9 and TRBJ2-3 for the parts outside the CDR3, the full variable domain is DTGVSQNPRHKITKRGQNVTFRCDPISEHNRLYWYRQTLGQGPEFLTYFQNEAQLEKSRLLSDRFSAERPKGSFSTLEIQRTEQGDSAMYLCASSSPGTGNTQYFGPGTRLTVL.

CDR3 nucleotide sequence: TGTGCCAGCAGCTTAGCGCCGGGTAGCGGGAGGAGAGAGACCCAGTACTTC. It encodes CASSLAPGSGRRETQYF. This chain links TRBV7-2 with TRBJ2-5, with 10 nucleotides matching TRBD2. CDR3 length equals 17 residues. Unmatched junction bases numbered 8, after V lost 0 bases and J lost 4 bases. Germline CDR1 is SGHTA and CDR2 is FQGNSA.

This chain uses TRBV5-1 with TRBJ2-1; 8 bases are a match to TRBD2. Germline V gene lookup returns CDR1 SGHRS and CDR2 YFSETQ. The length of the CDR3 is 16 residues. Unmatched junction bases numbered 6, after V lost 4 bases and J lost 0 bases. The CDR3 DNA reads TGCGCCAGCAGCGGAGGGCTAGCGGGCTCCTACAATGAGCAGTTCTTC. Translating gives CASSGGLAGSYNEQFF.

The chain couples TRBV18 to TRBJ1-5; D possibly corresponds to TRBD1 (5 bases). V was trimmed by 1 base and J by 0 bases, leaving 10 bases between them. This CDR3 has 16 residues. Looked up from germline, CDR1 is KGHSH and CDR2 is LQKENI. The CDR3 region has the DNA TGTGCCAGCTCACCACAGGGACCGAATAGCAATCAGCCCCAGCATTTT. Translation gives CASSPQGPNSNQPQHF.

CDR3 protein: CASSDWGLSTDTQYF. The CDR3 DNA sequence: TGCGCCAGCAGTGATTGGGGACTGAGCACAGATACGCAGTATTTT. The chain employs TRBV10-2 and TRBJ2-3; possible D gene TRBD2, 6 bases. V lost 3 bases, J lost 0 bases, and 10 bases lay in between. The CDR3 is 15 residues long. Per germline, CDR1 WSHSY and CDR2 SAAADI.

V gene TRBV30 combines with J gene TRBJ1-1; D gene uncertain. Trimming left V 4 bases short and J 5 bases short, with 11 bases between. Germline assignment: CDR1 GTSNPN and CDR2 SVGIG (reference sequence). The CDR3 runs 12 residues. The CDR3 here is CAWMVGVTEAFF. For the CDR3, the DNA is TGTGCCTGGATGGTTGGCGTGACTGAAGCTTTCTTT.

V usage is TRBV5-5 and J usage is TRBJ1-1; TRBD1 matches 9 bases. Germline-derived CDR1 and CDR2 are SGHKS and YYEKEE (reference sequence). CDR3 length: 12 amino acids. J gave up 11 bases and V 2 bases, and 4 bases lay outside the gene matches. The CDR3 loop reads CASSLDRGVAFF. CDR3 DNA: TGTGCCAGCAGCTTAGACAGGGGGGTGGCTTTCTTT. The full variable domain, its missing parts supplied by reference TRBV5-5 and TRBJ1-1, is DAGVTQSPTHLIKTRGQQVTLRCSPISGHKSVSWYQQVLGQGPQFIFQYYEKEERGRGNFPDRFSARQFPNYSSELNVNALLLGDSALYLCASSLDRGVAFFGQGTRLTVV.

V and J are TRBV2 and TRBJ2-2; D gene ambiguous. Germline values: CDR1 SNHLY, CDR2 FYNNEI. The CDR3 has 13 amino acids. V gave up 6 bases and J gave up 1 base, with 6 bases separating them. The CDR3 protein is CASRRENTGELFF. The CDR3 DNA reads as TGTGCCAGCAGAAGGGAGAACACCGGGGAGCTGTTTTTT.

In regard to this clone: The same CDR3 is also encoded by other DNA sequences in this sample. The chain uses TRBV2 and TRBJ2-3; D may correspond to TRBD1 or TRBD2 (5 bases each). Germline V lookup: CDR1 SNHLY, CDR2 FYNNEI. Deletions cut 3 bases from V and 9 bases from J, with 10 bases between. The CDR3 extends over 12 amino acids. The CDR3 coding sequence is TGTGCCAGCAGTGAGGGACGGGACACGCAGTATTTT. Residues: CASSEGRDTQYF.

This clone has just a few counts. The chain carries TRBV5-1 and TRBJ1-4; D is unresolved. V lost 0 bases and J 4 bases, leaving 4 bases between the germline ends. Germline CDR1 is SGHRS and CDR2 is YFSETQ. CDR3 size: 13 residues. The CDR3, as DNA: TGCGCCAGCAGCTTGGACCGTAATGAAAAACTGTTTTTT. It specifies CASSLDRNEKLFF.

The CDR3 DNA reads as TGTGCCAGCAGTGCCCGGGGTTTAAACACTGAAGCTTTCTTT. This codes for CASSARGLNTEAFF. The chain links TRBV2 to TRBJ1-1; D remains unclear. This CDR3 contains 14 residues. V lost 4 bases to trimming and J lost 2 bases, with 11 bases between them. CDR1 is SNHLY and CDR2 is FYNNEI in the germline V gene.

V is TRBV6-1 and J is TRBJ1-1; tentatively, D is TRBD1 (6 bases). The length of the CDR3 is 14 residues. V was pared by 2 bases and J by 3 bases, with 10 bases between. Germline V gene sequence: CDR1 MNHNS, CDR2 SASEGT. The CDR3 DNA follows: TGTGCCAGCAGTGAACAGGGGCGGTACACTGAAGCTTTCTTT. Its protein is CASSEQGRYTEAFF.

The CDR3 reads CASRGSTPYGYTF. The CDR3 DNA reads as TGTGCCAGCCGCGGGTCTACCCCCTATGGCTACACCTTC. This chain connects TRBV11-2 to TRBJ1-2; no clear D gene. The CDR3 has 13 residues. In germline, CDR1 is SGHAT, CDR2 FQNNGV. Trimming removed 8 bases at V and 4 bases at J, with 14 bases between. The complete variable domain, with remaining parts taken from reference TRBV11-2 and TRBJ1-2, reads EAGVAQSPRYKIIEKRQSVAFWCNPISGHATLYWYQQILGQGPKLLIQFQNNGVVDDSQLPKDRFSAERLKGVDSTLKIQPAKLEDSAVYLCASRGSTPYGYTFGSGTRLTVV.

The chain carries TRBV5-8 and TRBJ1-4, with D possibly matching TRBD1 (5 bases). V was shortened by 4 bases and J by 7 bases, with 23 bases between the two germline ends. This CDR3 has 17 amino acids. Looked up from germline, CDR1 is SGHTS and CDR2 is YDEGEE. The chain's CDR3 is CASSPPVHRQEREKLFF. DNA for the CDR3: TGTGCCAGCAGCCCTCCGGTGCACAGGCAGGAACGTGAAAAACTGTTTTTT.

The sample holds one count of this clone. The chain recombines TRBV5-1 with TRBJ2-7; D is ambiguous. V lost 2 bases and J 2 bases, leaving 11 bases between the germline ends. The CDR3 sequence is 14 residues long. Germline CDR1 and CDR2: SGHRS and YFSETQ. The CDR3 DNA is TGCGCCAGCAGCTTCGAGACTCCAGCCTACGAGCAGTACTTC. Its protein is CASSFETPAYEQYF. Based on the CDR3 plus reference TRBV5-1 and TRBJ2-7, the full variable domain is KAGVTQTPRYLIKTRGQQVTLSCSPISGHRSVSWYQQTPGQGLQFLFEYFSETQRNKGNFPGRFSGRQFSNSRSEMNVSTLELGDSALYLCASSFETPAYEQYFGPGTRLTVT.

This clone was picked up one time. V gene TRBV9 combines with J gene TRBJ1-6; TRBD1 matches 10 bases. There are 15 residues in the CDR3. The ends lost 3 bases at V and 8 bases at J; junction bases unmatched: 5. CDR1 is SGDLS, CDR2 YYNGEE, per germline. This chain's CDR3 is CASSATGTGDSPLHF. CDR3 DNA: TGTGCCAGCAGCGCGACCGGGACAGGGGATTCACCCCTCCACTTT. Filled out from reference TRBV9 and TRBJ1-6, the complete variable domain reads DSGVTQTPKHLITATGQRVTLRCSPRSGDLSVYWYQQSLDQGLQFLIQYYNGEERAKGNILERFSAQQFPDLHSELNLSSLELGDSALYFCASSATGTGDSPLHFGNGTRLTVT.

The gene calls are TRBV19 and TRBJ2-3; 13 nucleotides match TRBD2. The CDR3 runs 16 residues. V lost 4 bases and J lost 2; bases outside the gene matches: 3. CDR1 is LNHDA, CDR2 SQIVND, per germline (reference sequence). The CDR3 reads CASSKGLAGFTDTQYF. CDR3 sequence (DNA): TGTGCCAGTAGTAAGGGACTAGCGGGATTCACAGATACGCAGTATTTT.

The genes are TRBV10-3 and TRBJ2-1, with D possibly TRBD2 on 6 matching bases. This CDR3 contains 15 residues. The V gene's germline CDR1 is ENHRY and CDR2 SYGVKD. V dropped 3 bases and J dropped 9 bases, with 18 bases sitting between them. The CDR3 loop reads CAISDSSVRVGEQFF. The DNA of the CDR3 is TGTGCCATCAGTGATTCTAGCGTTCGGGTCGGTGAGCAGTTCTTC.

The chain is built from TRBV5-1 and TRBJ2-2, with D perhaps assigned TRBD1 or TRBD2 (6 bases each). The germline gives CDR1 SGHRS, CDR2 YFSETQ. V was cut by 4 bases and J by 3 bases, with 13 bases left in between. This CDR3 is built from 15 residues. The CDR3 DNA follows: TGCGCCAGCAGCGTACACAGGGAGGACACCGGGGAGCTGTTTTTT. Protein sequence: CASSVHREDTGELFF.

V gene TRBV30 combines with J gene TRBJ2-1; 9 bases fit TRBD1. Germline lookup yields CDR1 GTSNPN and CDR2 SVGIG (reference sequence). J was trimmed by 4 bases and V by 7 bases; bases with no gene match: 5. The CDR3 is 13 amino acids. The CDR3 region is CALEDRGYNEQFF. The CDR3 DNA sequence: TGTGCCTTAGAGGACAGGGGATACAATGAGCAGTTCTTC. The complete variable domain, with remaining parts taken from reference TRBV30 and TRBJ2-1, reads SQTIHQWPATLVQPVGSPLSLECTVEGTSNPNLYWYRQAAGRGLQLLFYSVGIGQISSEVPQNLSASRPQDRQFILSSKKLLLSDSGFYLCALEDRGYNEQFFGPGTRLTVL.